A selection of T cell receptor beta chains follows, all from one sample in a study of early T cells in non-severe SARS-CoV-2 infection. In TCRdb, the 5' RACE reads were re-called with MiXCR into one record per CDR3 protein. The repertoire holds 20,000 to 25,000 distinct CDR3 sequences, with less than 5.5% as singletons. Source material: whole blood. The receptors were sampled from an adult who was a healthcare worker with PCR-confirmed SARS-CoV-2 infection or an uninfected control (not recorded which). CDR3s include the opening cysteine and the closing phenylalanine or tryptophan. Fields, in order: V gene, clone size, D gene, J gene, CDR3 DNA, CDR3 protein. D genes are given only for firm matches. Some rows have no size entry. The others give once, few or many, or a class for an expanded clone.

>TRBV24-1|many|TRBD1|TRBJ1-2
TGTGCCACCAGTGGTCCCGGGACAGGGTCGAACTATGGCTACACCTTC
CATSGPGTGSNYGYTF
>TRBV7-9|many|TRBD1|TRBJ1-1
TGTGCCGGCGGTCAGGGGGCTATGGACACTGAAGCTTTCTTT
CAGGQGAMDTEAFF
>TRBV20-1|many|.|TRBJ2-7
TGCAGTGCTAGAGATCCAGCGTACGACTACGAGCAGTACTTC
CSARDPAYDYEQYF
>TRBV4-1|many|.|TRBJ2-5
TGCGCCAGCAGCCAAGATCGGTTCGGGGTCCAGTACTTC
CASSQDRFGVQYF
>TRBV6-6|few|TRBD1|TRBJ2-6
TGTGCCAGCAGTTATGTCCGGGACAGGGGGATTTCTGGGGCCAACGTCCTGACTTTC
CASSYVRDRGISGANVLTF
>TRBV3-1|many|.|TRBJ2-3
TGTGCCAGCAGCCAGGGACTTCTAGCATCACACACAGATACGCAGTATTTT
CASSQGLLASHTDTQYF
>TRBV28|many|.|TRBJ2-1
TGTGCCAGCAGCCCGGGGTCCACCGGCCGGAATGAGCAGTTCTTC
CASSPGSTGRNEQFF
>TRBV4-2|medium-sized|TRBD2|TRBJ2-7
TGTGCCAGCAGCCAAGTCGAGCGGGAGTCTTACGAGCAGTACTTC
CASSQVERESYEQYF
>TRBV11-2|few|.|TRBJ2-3
TGTGCCAGCAGCTTAGCCGGCCGGGACTTCTACACAGATACGCAGTATTTT
CASSLAGRDFYTDTQYF
>TRBV5-1|.|.|TRBJ1-2
TGCGCCAGCAGCTTTACAGGGTTAGACTATGGCTACACCTTC
CASSFTGLDYGYTF
>TRBV4-2|many|TRBD2|TRBJ2-7
TGTGCCAGCAGCCAAGATCATAGGGGACTAGGCTACGAGCAGTACTTC
CASSQDHRGLGYEQYF
>TRBV20-1|many|TRBD2|TRBJ2-2
TGCAGTCCCAGCGGGAGAGCCGGGGAGCTGTTTTTT
CSPSGRAGELFF
>TRBV6-1|few|.|TRBJ2-4
TGTGCCAGCAGTTTGAGCGATTCCAAAAACATTCAGTACTTC
CASSLSDSKNIQYF
>TRBV20-1|few|.|TRBJ2-5
TGCAGTGCTAGGCCCCCCGGGACACAAGAGACCCAGTACTTC
CSARPPGTQETQYF
>TRBV7-2|few|.|TRBJ1-4
TGTGCCAGCAGCTCCCAGGGGCAGACTAATGAAAAACTGTTTTTT
CASSSQGQTNEKLFF
>TRBV7-2|many|.|TRBJ2-7
TGTGCCAGCAGCTTAGTACTACAACTAGACTACGAGCAGTACTTC
CASSLVLQLDYEQYF
>TRBV20-1|few|.|TRBJ2-5
TGCAGTGCTAGACCCACAGGGACTCAAGAGACCCAGTACTTC
CSARPTGTQETQYF
>TRBV2|.|TRBD1|TRBJ1-5
TGTGCCAGCAGAGGGACAGGGGTCCAGCAGCCCCAGCATTTT
CASRGTGVQQPQHF
>TRBV7-9|.|.|TRBJ2-1
TGTGCCAGCAGCTTAGCTGGGACCCTCATCCAATGGGAGCAGTTCTTC
CASSLAGTLIQWEQFF
>TRBV7-3|many|.|TRBJ2-1
TGTGCCAGCAGCTTAACTAGCAATCACGATGAGCAGTTCTTC
CASSLTSNHDEQFF
>TRBV6-2/TRBV6-3|few|TRBD1|TRBJ2-1
TGTGCCAGCAGTTACTCGATCCGGACAGGGGGCTTCTACAATGAGCAGTTCTTC
CASSYSIRTGGFYNEQFF
>TRBV4-3|many|.|TRBJ2-1
TGCGCCAGCAGCCAAGACGGGCTTGCGGGGGCACCCACCTCCTACAATGAGCAGTTCTTC
CASSQDGLAGAPTSYNEQFF
>TRBV5-5|.|TRBD2|TRBJ2-1
TGTGCCAGCAGCCAAACTAGCGGTGCCTCCTACAATGAGCAGTTCTTC
CASSQTSGASYNEQFF
>TRBV20-1|many|.|TRBJ2-1
TGCAGTGCGACCGCGGGGATCTCCTACAATGAGCAGTTCTTC
CSATAGISYNEQFF
>TRBV20-1|.|TRBD2|TRBJ2-7
TGCAGTGCTAGAGATCTCGGGGGGGTCTACGTGCAGTACTTC
CSARDLGGVYVQYF
>TRBV12-3/TRBV12-4|few|TRBD2|TRBJ2-1
TGTGCCAGCAGTTTTAGCGGGAGGACCTACAATGAGCAGTTCTTC
CASSFSGRTYNEQFF
>TRBV10-3|many|TRBD1|TRBJ1-1
TGTGCCATCAGTCCCGGGACAGGGGGCCAAAACACTGAAGCTTTCTTT
CAISPGTGGQNTEAFF
>TRBV20-1|many|.|TRBJ2-5
TGCAGTGCTAGTTTAGAGACCCAGTACTTC
CSASLETQYF
>TRBV6-5|few|.|TRBJ1-3
TGTGCCAGCAGCCCATACAGCGAGACCTCTGGAAACACCATATATTTT
CASSPYSETSGNTIYF
>TRBV6-6|many|.|TRBJ1-6
TGTGCCAGCAGTTTAGGGGAATCACCCCTCCACTTT
CASSLGESPLHF
>TRBV18|many|.|TRBJ2-7
TGTGCCAGCTCACCACAAGTGCAGGGTCCTGGCGAGCAGTACTTC
CASSPQVQGPGEQYF
>TRBV19|many|.|TRBJ1-6
TGTGCCAGTAGTATAAGACAGAATAATTCACCCCTCCACTTT
CASSIRQNNSPLHF
>TRBV4-3|many|TRBD1|TRBJ2-6
TGCGCCAGCAGCCAAGGTGTGGACAGGTCTATCGGTTGGGCCAACGTCCTGACTTTC
CASSQGVDRSIGWANVLTF
>TRBV7-2|many|TRBD2|TRBJ2-5
TGTGCCAGCAGCGCCGGACTAGCGGTTGAGACCCAGTACTTC
CASSAGLAVETQYF
>TRBV6-2/TRBV6-3|many|TRBD1|TRBJ2-7
TGTGCCAGCAGAGCACGGGACAGGGGATACGAGCAGTACTTC
CASRARDRGYEQYF
>TRBV2|many|TRBD2|TRBJ2-2
TGTGCCAGCAGTGTCGGACTAGCGACCGGGGAGCTGTTTTTT
CASSVGLATGELFF
>TRBV29-1|.|TRBD2|TRBJ2-5
TGCAGCGCAGACTCTAGCGGAGAGACCCAGTACTTC
CSADSSGETQYF
>TRBV6-5|many|.|TRBJ2-3
TGTGCCAGCAGTATACAGGGCATCGCAGATACGCAGTATTTT
CASSIQGIADTQYF
>TRBV7-3|many|TRBD1|TRBJ2-2
TGTGCCAGCAGCTTAGGGGGGACAGGGCCCAACACCGGGGAGCTGTTTTTT
CASSLGGTGPNTGELFF
>TRBV29-1|many|.|TRBJ1-3
TGCAGCGCGTCGACAGGAGGAAACACCATATATTTT
CSASTGGNTIYF
>TRBV12-3/TRBV12-4|many|TRBD1|TRBJ2-4
TGTGCCAGCAGTCCGGGGACAGGAGACATTCAGTACTTC
CASSPGTGDIQYF
>TRBV5-6|few|.|TRBJ2-2
TGTGCCAGCAGCTTTTTGGGTACCGGGGAGCTGTTTTTT
CASSFLGTGELFF